The rows below give T cell receptor beta chains drawn from one sample of a study of blood T cell repertoires in COVID-19. Data came from immunoSEQ multiplex PCR; TCRdb stores just in-frame clones and leaves some out. The data hold 75,000 to 95,000 clones, with about 86% observed a single time. The sequenced material came from peripheral blood. The receptors derive from a man aged 60-69 years with acute or convalescent COVID-19. The CDR3 runs from the conserved cysteine through the conserved F or W. Some rows mark clone size as missing; the rest say once, few, many or name a class of expanded clone.

>TRBV7-4|-
CASSLTTSGGFSMGTDTQYF
>TRBV27|once
CASSIMGDRGNSPLHF
>TRBV19|once
CASSIARLNTEAFF
>TRBV19|-
CASSRGDRRDTEAFF
>TRBV5-4|-
CASSLFVSGLSGNTIYF
>TRBV5-5|-
CASSFQQGISEKLFF
>TRBV10-1|-
CASSESRYGYTF
>TRBV6-5|-
CASSYQGQGTQPLHF
>TRBV7-9|-
CASSLGDSILQPQHF
>TRBV12-3/TRBV12-4|-
CASSFGQPYEQYF
>TRBV14|-
CASSQLGSGSYNEQFF
>TRBV10-3|-
CAISGTGASYEQYF
>TRBV5-4|-
CASSFGGVNEQYF
>TRBV15|-
CATSRRQGGSDTQYF
>TRBV28|-
CASSLDRGTYQETQYF
>TRBV7-3|-
CASSLRGGRGSMNTEAFF
>TRBV4-3|few
CASSQAGQTVNYGYTF
>TRBV19|-
CASSRDRGWNSPLHF
>TRBV10-3|once
CAIRGTGDEQYF
>TRBV27|once
CASSLAGGFGNQPQHF
>TRBV29-1|-
CSVEVLAGGLHNEQFF
>TRBV7-3|few
CASSSNPGQGYEQYF
>TRBV19|-
CASSITGGNQPQHF
>TRBV4-1|-
CASRLLTDSDSPLHF
>TRBV7-6|few
CASSLNRDNNQPQHF
>TRBV7-9|few
CASSLHDSLQQPQHF
>TRBV6-1|-
CASSEYSINYGYTF
>TRBV5-1|-
CASSSTGTTYEQYF
>TRBV7-8|-
CASSSGLAGGTGELFF
>TRBV10-2|-
CASSESAGRGEKLFF
>TRBV10-3|-
CAISPGTGGETQYF
>TRBV5-4|-
CASSLQGAGTEAFF
>TRBV11-2|-
CASSFLGGPQHF
>TRBV5-1|-
CASSWAGSSYNSPLHF
>TRBV12-3/TRBV12-4|-
CASGRQVMETQYF
>TRBV6-2/TRBV6-3|-
CASSHGTEAFF
>TRBV5-1|-
CASSQHRTTGSEKLFF
>TRBV11-2|once
CASSLDQWGGSPLHF
>TRBV19|-
CASSIAPGSGNTIYF
>TRBV29-1|-
CSAQAGLGNEQYF
>TRBV7-8|-
CASSLARVGGGYGYTF
>TRBV7-2|few
CASTARGEQFF
>TRBV2|few
CASGQGAVGNQPQHF
>TRBV19|-
CASSLDGTSNSPLHF
>TRBV19|few
CASSMMTGLNTEAFF
>TRBV4-1|-
CASSLNPGGAGNTIYF
>TRBV3-1/TRBV3-2|-
CASSQRTAGDEKLFF
>TRBV6-2/TRBV6-3|-
CASSKPGSYNSPLHF
>TRBV7-3|once
CASSPSAGARTDTQYF
>TRBV3-1/TRBV3-2|-
CASSQDSLATVGYTF
>TRBV6-5|-
CASSYSASGVYNEQFF
>TRBV27|-
CASVSRQGLRWRTEAFF